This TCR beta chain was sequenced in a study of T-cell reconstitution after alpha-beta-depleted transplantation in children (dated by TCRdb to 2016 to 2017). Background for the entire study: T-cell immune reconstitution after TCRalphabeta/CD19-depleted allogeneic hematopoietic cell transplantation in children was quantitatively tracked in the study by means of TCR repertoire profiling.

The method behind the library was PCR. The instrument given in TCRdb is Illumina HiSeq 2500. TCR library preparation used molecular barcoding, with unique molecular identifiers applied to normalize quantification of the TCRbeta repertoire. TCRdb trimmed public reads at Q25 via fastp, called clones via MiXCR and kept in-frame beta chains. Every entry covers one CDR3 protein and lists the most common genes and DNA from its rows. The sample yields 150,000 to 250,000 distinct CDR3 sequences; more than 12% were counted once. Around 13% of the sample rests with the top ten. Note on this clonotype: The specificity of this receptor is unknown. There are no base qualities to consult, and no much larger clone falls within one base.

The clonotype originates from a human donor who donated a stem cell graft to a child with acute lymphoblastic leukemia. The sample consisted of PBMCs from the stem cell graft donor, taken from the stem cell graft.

The DNA reads TGTGCCAGCAACCCTCCCGGGACTAGCGCCAATGAGCAGTTCTTC. This is translated as CASNPPGTSANEQFF. The receptor chain draws on TRBV12-3 or TRBV12-4 and TRBJ2-1, with 10 bases in between that match TRBD2. From cysteine to phenylalanine, the CDR3 is 15 amino acids long. This entry keeps only the CDR3 DNA: 45 bases, framed from base 1. V and J are trimmed by 7 bases and 6 bases, and the gene matches miss 9 bases of the junction.